Below are 5 T cell receptor beta chains sequenced from a single sample in a study of blood T cells in healthy people across ages. Then a second PCR, running about 7 to 11 cycles, was carried out with a sample-barcoded 5' primer and a J-beta primer mix. TCRdb reanalysed the 5' RACE reads using MiXCR and keeps one entry per CDR3 protein. The sample yields 650,000 to 700,000 distinct CDR3 sequences, about 30% seen once. Sequencing used blood. These receptor sequences come from a woman older than 75 in good health.

There are many counts of this clonotype. The chain is built from TRBV3-1 and TRBJ1-2, with TRBD1 identical over 7 bases. CDR3 size: 13 residues. Germline CDR1 reads LGHDT; CDR2 reads YNNKEL (reference sequence). V shed 6 bases, J shed 3 bases, and the junction held 4 bases outside the gene matches. The DNA for the CDR3 is TGTGCCAGCAGGGACAGGTGGGACTATGGCTACACCTTC. Its protein is CASRDRWDYGYTF.

CDR3 in amino acids: CASSFGRQDPTNEKLFF. The DNA for the CDR3 is TGTGCCAGCAGCTTCGGACGACAGGACCCAACTAATGAAAAACTGTTTTTT. The chain recombines TRBV7-9 with TRBJ1-4; D is possibly TRBD1 (6 bases). This CDR3 has 17 amino acids. V lost 3 bases and J lost 0, with 14 bases in between. Per germline, CDR1 SEHNR and CDR2 FQNEAQ (reference sequence).

This chain uses TRBV5-1 with TRBJ1-1, with D possibly TRBD1 on 6 matching bases. CDR3 length: 16 amino acids. Looked up from germline, CDR1 is SGHRS and CDR2 is YFSETQ. The V gene lost 0 bases and the J gene lost 1 base, with 13 bases spanning the gap. The CDR3 DNA is TGCGCCAGCAGCTTGGGAGGGGGATTTCCGAACACTGAAGCTTTCTTT. This codes for CASSLGGGFPNTEAFF.

This clonotype was counted at least ten times. The chain has TRBV5-1 and TRBJ2-3, with TRBD1 matching over 7 bases. This CDR3 spans 16 amino acids. Per the germline V gene, CDR1 is SGHRS and CDR2 is YFSETQ. V gave up 4 bases and J gave up 4 bases; unmatched junction bases: 12. CDR3 in DNA: TGCGCCAGCAGCCCTCGACTGACAGGGATCGCAGATACGCAGTATTTT. Residues: CASSPRLTGIADTQYF.

This clonotype was seen a few times. A much bigger clone sits one base away, suggesting this may be a read error. The V and J genes are TRBV15 and TRBJ1-2; no definite D call. Germline CDR1 reads LNHNV; CDR2 reads YYDKDF (reference sequence). This CDR3 is 15 amino acids long. Trimming left V 0 bases short and J 4 bases short, with 12 bases between. The chain's CDR3 is CATSRDPPWGYGYTF. The DNA of the CDR3 is TGTGCCACCAGCAGAGATCCCCCGTGGGGCTATGGCTACACCTTC.